The T cell receptor beta chain under discussion was sequenced for a study of blood T cell repertoires in COVID-19. V shed 6 bases and J shed 0 bases, with 14 bases lying between them. Per the germline V gene, CDR1 is SNHLY and CDR2 is FYNNEI. The CDR3 extends over 16 amino acids. The data were produced by immunoSEQ multiplex PCR, yet TCRdb's version contains in-frame clones alone and is incomplete. Of about 270,000 clones in the sample, about 89% are singletons; the top ten hold about 8.6%. The chain couples TRBV2 to TRBJ2-2, with unresolved D. Sequencing used peripheral blood. This sequence was found in a man aged 40-49 years with active or convalescent COVID-19. The CDR3 DNA reads as TGTGCCAGCAGCAAAGATGCTATCGCGAACACCGGGGAGCTGTTTTTT. Translation: CASSKDAIANTGELFF.